Listed below are T cell receptor beta chains from one sample, sequenced in a study of CD4+ T cells in melanoma. Only in-frame clones appear in the TCRdb table, and some are missing; sequencing was by immunoSEQ multiplex PCR. The profile covers roughly 6,900 clones, with under 75% appearing a single time and 20% to 25% taken by the ten largest. The sample was cells from a culture (not recorded whether cultured in vitro). These receptors were taken from a human donor with melanoma. Each CDR3 is given with its conserved first and last residue. A D gene is named only where the DNA matches it firmly. Clone size is given for some rows only: seen once, a few or many times, or a class if the clone is expanded.

V gene	CDR3 length	J gene	D gene	clone size	CDR3 DNA	CDR3 protein
TRBV24-1	13	TRBJ1-1	-	once	TGTGCCACCAGAGGGGCGGGGAACACTGAAGCTTTCTTT	CATRGAGNTEAFF
TRBV18	15	TRBJ1-5	TRBD1	-	TGTGCCAGCTCACCAGGCCAGGGGGTTTTGGAGCCCCAGCATTTT	CASSPGQGVLEPQHF
TRBV6-1	15	TRBJ1-2	-	-	TGTGCCAGCAGTGAAGCGCAGCAGGGTCGGTATGGCTACACCTTC	CASSEAQQGRYGYTF
TRBV29-1	13	TRBJ2-7	-	-	TGCAGCGTAGTCCCGGGCGCCAACTACGAGCAGTACTTC	CSVVPGANYEQYF
TRBV10-2	13	TRBJ1-5	-	once	TGCGCCAGCAGACAGGGAGTGAATCAGCCCCAGCATTTT	CASRQGVNQPQHF
TRBV27	13	TRBJ2-3	-	-	TGTGCCAGCAGTTTATCGGGGCGCGATACGCAGTATTTT	CASSLSGRDTQYF
TRBV27	15	TRBJ1-3	-	-	TGTGCCAGCAGTTTATCGGCGGACTCTGGAAACACCATATATTTT	CASSLSADSGNTIYF
TRBV7-8	15	TRBJ2-1	TRBD1	-	TGTGCCAGCAGCTTAGGGTTACGGCAGGGGGTTGAGCAGTTCTTC	CASSLGLRQGVEQFF
TRBV3-1/TRBV3-2	15	TRBJ2-5	TRBD1	-	TGTGCCAGCAGCCAAGTTGGGACAGTCCAAGAGACCCAGTACTTC	CASSQVGTVQETQYF
TRBV19	14	TRBJ1-4	-	-	TGTGCCAGTAGTATAGGCATGGGGAATGAAAAACTGTTTTTT	CASSIGMGNEKLFF
TRBV3-1/TRBV3-2	15	TRBJ1-6	-	-	TGTGCCAGCAGCCGTCAGGGGACACGTAATTCACCCCTCCACTTT	CASSRQGTRNSPLHF
TRBV7-3	15	TRBJ2-1	-	-	TGTGCCAGCAGCTTAACTGCAGGCCGCGTAAATGAGCAGTTCTTC	CASSLTAGRVNEQFF
TRBV5-1	15	TRBJ2-5	TRBD1	-	TGCGCCAGCAGCTTGGGACAGGGGGGGCAAGAGACCCAGTACTTC	CASSLGQGGQETQYF
TRBV28	17	TRBJ1-2	TRBD1	-	TGTGCCAGCAGTTTTGTCGGACAGGGACAGGCGCGAGGTGGCTACACCTTC	CASSFVGQGQARGGYTF
TRBV6-7	16	TRBJ1-2	-	-	TGTGCCAGCAGTTACAAGGGACACCCAGGCAACTATGGCTACACCTTC	CASSYKGHPGNYGYTF
TRBV18	13	TRBJ1-1	-	once	TGTGCCAGCTCACCAGGGATGAACACTGAAGCTTTCTTT	CASSPGMNTEAFF
TRBV13	14	TRBJ1-2	TRBD1	-	TGTGCCAGCAGCTATGATCAGGGGGCTCGGGGCTACACCTTC	CASSYDQGARGYTF
TRBV6-5	15	TRBJ1-5	TRBD1	-	TGTGCCAGCAGGTTCCTTCAGGGGGCTGGTCAGCCCCAGCATTTT	CASRFLQGAGQPQHF
TRBV7-9	12	TRBJ2-7	-	-	TGTGCCAGCAGCTCAACCCGCTACGAGCAGTACTTC	CASSSTRYEQYF
TRBV6-5	12	TRBJ2-1	TRBD1	few	TGTGCCAGCTGGACAGGGGGCGATGAGCAGTTCTTC	CASWTGGDEQFF
TRBV27	13	TRBJ1-2	-	-	TGTGCCAGCAGTCCGACAGTATCCTATGGCTACACCTTC	CASSPTVSYGYTF
TRBV11-1	15	TRBJ1-2	-	-	TGTGCCAGCAGCTCGGGGACCGCGCTCGAATATGGCTACACCTTC	CASSSGTALEYGYTF
TRBV4-3	15	TRBJ1-5	-	-	TGCGCCAGCAGCCAATATCGGGGAGTCGATCAGCCCCAGCATTTT	CASSQYRGVDQPQHF
TRBV6-5	14	TRBJ1-5	TRBD1	few	TGTGCCAGCAGGAGGACAGGGCGCAATCAGCCCCAGCATTTT	CASRRTGRNQPQHF
TRBV7-9	12	TRBJ1-2	-	-	TGTGCCAGCAGCTTAGGCAGGGAAGGCTACACCTTC	CASSLGREGYTF
TRBV11-1	15	TRBJ2-7	TRBD2	-	TGTGCCAGCAGCCCCTCCCCAATCGGGAGGGGCGAGCAGTACTTC	CASSPSPIGRGEQYF
TRBV21-1	19	TRBJ2-1	-	-	TGTGCCAGCAGCGCACTAGTCAGGGACCTTGGTCCTAAATACAATGAGCAGTTCTTC	CASSALVRDLGPKYNEQFF
TRBV4-1	14	TRBJ2-7	TRBD1	-	TGCGCCAGCAGCCAAAGAACAGGGGGCCACGAGCAGTACTTC	CASSQRTGGHEQYF
TRBV6-6	12	TRBJ2-5	-	few	TGTGCCAGCAGTTACCCAACAGAGACCCAGTACTTC	CASSYPTETQYF
TRBV27	12	TRBJ2-1	-	-	TGTGCCAGCAGTTCATACAGCAATGAGCAGTTCTTC	CASSSYSNEQFF
TRBV27	13	TRBJ2-1	TRBD1	once	TGTGCCAGCACCGGGACAGGGGTAAATGAGCAGTTCTTC	CASTGTGVNEQFF
TRBV5-1	15	TRBJ1-4	TRBD1	once	TGCGCCAGCAGCTTGGTGGGCAGGGGGGATGAAAAACTGTTTTTT	CASSLVGRGDEKLFF
TRBV6-6	13	TRBJ1-2	TRBD1	-	TGTGCCAGCAGTCCGACAGGGGGTTTCGGCTACACCTTC	CASSPTGGFGYTF
TRBV19	11	TRBJ2-7	-	-	TGTGCCAGTAGTCACCGCTACGAGCAGTACTTC	CASSHRYEQYF
TRBV2	13	TRBJ2-1	TRBD1	once	TGTGCCACCGGGACAGGGAACTACAATGAGCAGTTCTTC	CATGTGNYNEQFF
TRBV5-1	15	TRBJ2-5	TRBD2	-	TGCGCCAGCAGCATTAGCGGGGGGCGTCAAGAGACCCAGTACTTC	CASSISGGRQETQYF
TRBV7-8	15	TRBJ1-3	-	-	TGTGCCAGCAGCCGGGACGGGAACTCTGGAAACACCATATATTTT	CASSRDGNSGNTIYF
TRBV6-5	15	TRBJ2-1	TRBD2	once	TGTGCCAGCAGGATACTAGCGGAGTCCTACAATGAGCAGTTCTTC	CASRILAESYNEQFF
TRBV7-2	16	TRBJ2-3	-	-	TGTGCCAGCAGCCCACGCGGGACAGAGGGAAGAGATACGCAGTATTTT	CASSPRGTEGRDTQYF
TRBV9	20	TRBJ2-1	TRBD2	-	TGTGCCAGCAGCGATGGAGTTGGAGGGCGGGGGGGCTTTCTGAACAATGAGCAGTTCTTC	CASSDGVGGRGGFLNNEQFF
TRBV19	17	TRBJ1-6	TRBD1	few	TGTGCCAGTAGTCCACTGACAGGGGGCAACCATAATTCACCCCTCCACTTT	CASSPLTGGNHNSPLHF
TRBV5-1	17	TRBJ2-6	-	once	TGCGCCAGCAGCTTGGACGGGGATACCTCTGGGGCCAACGTCCTGACTTTC	CASSLDGDTSGANVLTF
TRBV14	13	TRBJ2-4	-	-	TGTGCCAGCAGCCAAGGGACAGAGGGCATTCAGTACTTC	CASSQGTEGIQYF
TRBV28	15	TRBJ1-6	-	-	TGTGCCAGCAGTTTCTCGGGGTCCTATAATTCACCCCTCCACTTT	CASSFSGSYNSPLHF
TRBV6-5	13	TRBJ2-7	TRBD2	once	TGTGCCAGCTCTAGCGGGGGGCCCTACGAGCAGTACTTC	CASSSGGPYEQYF
TRBV4-1	15	TRBJ1-1	-	once	TGCGCCAGCAGCCAAGATGGGAAGGGGAACACTGAAGCTTTCTTT	CASSQDGKGNTEAFF
TRBV21-1	15	TRBJ2-1	-	-	TGTGCCAGCAGCAAAGGGACTCCCTCCTACAATGAGCAGTTCTTC	CASSKGTPSYNEQFF
TRBV19	15	TRBJ2-1	-	-	TGTGCCAGTAGTATTGGCCAGAGCTCCTACAATGAGCAGTTCTTC	CASSIGQSSYNEQFF
TRBV19	15	TRBJ2-1	-	-	TGTGCCAGTAGTCCCCAGGGAACCCTTGACAATGAGCAGTTCTTC	CASSPQGTLDNEQFF
TRBV18	14	TRBJ1-1	-	medium-sized	TGTGCCAGCTCAGAGGGGCCTGGTGACACTGAAGCTTTCTTT	CASSEGPGDTEAFF
TRBV7-9	14	TRBJ2-1	TRBD1	few	TGTGCCAGCAGCTTAGGACAGGGGACCAATGAGCAGTTCTTC	CASSLGQGTNEQFF
TRBV4-3	16	TRBJ2-1	TRBD2	-	TGCGCCAGCAGCCAAGGACGAACTAGCGGGGGGAGGGAGCAGTTCTTC	CASSQGRTSGGREQFF
TRBV30	15	TRBJ1-5	-	-	TGTGCCTGGAGTAGCGGCAGGGGAAGCAATCAGCCCCAGCATTTT	CAWSSGRGSNQPQHF
TRBV4-1	13	TRBJ2-1	-	-	TGCGCCAGCAGCCAAGTCATAGTCAATGAGCAGTTCTTC	CASSQVIVNEQFF
TRBV5-8	11	TRBJ1-2	-	-	TGTGCCAGCAGCTATGGAGGTGGCTACACCTTC	CASSYGGGYTF
TRBV6-1	15	TRBJ1-2	-	-	TGTGCCAGCAGTGAAGGGGTCGTTGCTAACTATGGCTACACCTTC	CASSEGVVANYGYTF